One T cell receptor beta chain is described in this entry. Its target is not known. These data belong to a study of T cells in Graves' hyperthyroidism and ophthalmopathy. Germline V gives CDR1 LNHNV, CDR2 YYDKDF (reference sequence). CDR3 size: 15 residues. V trimming: 4 bases; J trimming: 8 bases; junction bases outside the gene matches: 9. Each diagnosis was grounded in clinical symptoms, serum thyroxine and TRAb, thyroid ultrasound, and orbital computed tomography. The PBMCs studied were ones that came from 10 ml fresh peripheral blood. Amplified regions were TCR beta CDR3 sequences from RNA transcripts. The HTBI primer set was used in a first-round RT-PCR of the TCR CDR3. TCRdb called the multiplex PCR reads again in MiXCR, with one record for every CDR3 protein. The profile covers 130,000 to 150,000 distinct CDR3 sequences, with around 21% appearing a single time and around 69% taken by the ten largest.

Findings of the study overall: From stable hyperthyroidism, ophthalmopathy was set apart by a 13 V-J model.

The sequencing sample was made of blood. The V gene is TRBV15, the J gene TRBJ1-4; 8 nucleotides line up with TRBD1. The sequence was collected from a woman aged 45-65 years with Graves' hyperthyroidism that later progressed to Graves' ophthalmopathy. CDR3 sequence (DNA): TGTGCCACCAGCAAACTACAGGGGGGGAGAGAAAAACTGTTTTTT. Residues: CATSKLQGGREKLFF.